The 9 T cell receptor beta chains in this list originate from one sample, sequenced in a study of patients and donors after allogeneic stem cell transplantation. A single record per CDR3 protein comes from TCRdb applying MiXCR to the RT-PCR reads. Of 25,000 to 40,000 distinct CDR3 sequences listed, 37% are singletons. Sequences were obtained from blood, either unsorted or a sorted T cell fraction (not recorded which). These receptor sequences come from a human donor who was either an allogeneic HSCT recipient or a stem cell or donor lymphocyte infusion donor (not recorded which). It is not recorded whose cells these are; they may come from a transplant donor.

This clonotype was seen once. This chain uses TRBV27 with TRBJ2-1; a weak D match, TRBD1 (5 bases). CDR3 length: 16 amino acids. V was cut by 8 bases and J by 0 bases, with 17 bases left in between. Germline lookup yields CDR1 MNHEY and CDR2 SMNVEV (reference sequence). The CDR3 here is CASSRGRQSSYNEQFF. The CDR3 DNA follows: TGTGCCAGCTCTCGAGGCAGACAGAGCTCCTACAATGAGCAGTTCTTC.

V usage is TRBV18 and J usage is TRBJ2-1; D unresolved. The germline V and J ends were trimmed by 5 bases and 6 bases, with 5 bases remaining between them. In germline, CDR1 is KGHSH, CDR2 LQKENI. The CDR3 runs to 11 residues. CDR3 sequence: CASSSFNEQFF. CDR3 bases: TGTGCCAGCTCATCTTTCAATGAGCAGTTCTTC.

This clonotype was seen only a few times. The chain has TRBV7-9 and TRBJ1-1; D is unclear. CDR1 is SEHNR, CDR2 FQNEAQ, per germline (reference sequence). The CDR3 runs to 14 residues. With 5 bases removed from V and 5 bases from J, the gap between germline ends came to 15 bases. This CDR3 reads CASSPGGGVTEAFF. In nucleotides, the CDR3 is TGTGCCAGCAGCCCGGGAGGCGGGGTGACTGAAGCTTTCTTT.

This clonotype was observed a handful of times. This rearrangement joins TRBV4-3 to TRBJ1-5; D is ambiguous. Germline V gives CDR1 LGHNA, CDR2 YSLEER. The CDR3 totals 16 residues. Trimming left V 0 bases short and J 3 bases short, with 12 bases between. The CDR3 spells CASSQEVGSNNQPQHF. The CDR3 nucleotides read TGCGCCAGCAGCCAAGAAGTAGGCAGCAACAATCAGCCCCAGCATTTT.

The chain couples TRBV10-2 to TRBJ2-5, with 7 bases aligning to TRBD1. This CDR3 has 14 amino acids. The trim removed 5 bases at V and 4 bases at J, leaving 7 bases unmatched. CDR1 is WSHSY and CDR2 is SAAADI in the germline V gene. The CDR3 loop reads CASSPTGTGETQYF. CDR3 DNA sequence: TGCGCCAGCAGTCCGACAGGGACGGGAGAGACCCAGTACTTC.

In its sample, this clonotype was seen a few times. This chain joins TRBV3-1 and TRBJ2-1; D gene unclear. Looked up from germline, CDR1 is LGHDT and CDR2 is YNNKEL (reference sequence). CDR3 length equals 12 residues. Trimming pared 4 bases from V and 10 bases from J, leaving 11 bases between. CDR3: CASSPGSREQFF. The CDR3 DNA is TGTGCCAGCAGCCCTGGTTCCCGCGAGCAGTTCTTC.

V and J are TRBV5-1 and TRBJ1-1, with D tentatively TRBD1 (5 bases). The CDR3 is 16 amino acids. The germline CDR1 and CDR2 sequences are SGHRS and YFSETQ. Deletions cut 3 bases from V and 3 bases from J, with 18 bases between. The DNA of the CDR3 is TGCGCCAGCAGCTCAGGGAGGTGGGGGAAATACACTGAAGCTTTCTTT. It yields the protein CASSSGRWGKYTEAFF.

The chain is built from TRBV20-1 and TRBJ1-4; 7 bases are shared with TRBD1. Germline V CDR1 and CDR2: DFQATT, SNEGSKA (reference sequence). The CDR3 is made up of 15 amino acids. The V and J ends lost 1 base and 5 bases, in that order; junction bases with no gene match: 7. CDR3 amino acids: CSARAPGTANEKLFF. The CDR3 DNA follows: TGCAGTGCTAGAGCCCCCGGGACAGCAAATGAAAAACTGTTTTTT.

In DNA form, the CDR3 reads TGTGCCAGCAGCTGGTGGTCGGTTACTTTCTTT. The encoded protein is CASSWWSVTFF. V is TRBV6-6 and J is TRBJ1-1; unclear D gene. CDR3 length: 11 residues. V lost 6 bases and J 12 bases, leaving 14 bases between the germline ends. CDR1 is MNHNY, CDR2 SVGAGI, per germline (reference sequence).